This T cell receptor (beta chain) was retrieved from a study of blood T cell repertoires in COVID-19. Study background: T cells, B-cell-depleted T cells, or PBMCs provided the cDNA or gDNA that served as material.

The repertoire was sequenced with immunoSEQ multiplex PCR; TCRdb's copy has only in-frame clones and lacks some. The top ten hold around 5% of the sample, which has approximately 170,000 clones, approximately 91% seen once. This CDR3 spans 15 amino acids. Germline trimming cut 10 bases from V and 3 bases from J; bases unmatched to any gene: 12. Germline CDR1 SNHLY, CDR2 FYNNEI. This clonotype was obtained from a man aged 18 to 35 with COVID-19, enrolled during active disease. Specimen: peripheral blood. V usage is TRBV2 and J usage is TRBJ1-5, with TRBD1 identical over 7 bases. The CDR3 bases are TGTGCCACCAACTCCGGGACAGATCTCAATCAGCCCCAGCATTTT. It yields the protein CATNSGTDLNQPQHF.